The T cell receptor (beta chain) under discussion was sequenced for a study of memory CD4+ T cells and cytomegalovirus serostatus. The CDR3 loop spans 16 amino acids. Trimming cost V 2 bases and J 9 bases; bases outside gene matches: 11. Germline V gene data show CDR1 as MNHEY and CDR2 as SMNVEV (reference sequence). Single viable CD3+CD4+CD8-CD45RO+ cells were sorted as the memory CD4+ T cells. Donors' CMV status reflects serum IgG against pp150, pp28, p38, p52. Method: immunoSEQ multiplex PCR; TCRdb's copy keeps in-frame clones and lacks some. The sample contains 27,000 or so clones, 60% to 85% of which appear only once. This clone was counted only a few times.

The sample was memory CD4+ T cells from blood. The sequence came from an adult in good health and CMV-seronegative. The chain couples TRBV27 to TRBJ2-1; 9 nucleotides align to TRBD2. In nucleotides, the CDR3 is TGTGCCAGCAGTTTAAAGGGGCTAGCGGGAAACGGTGAGCAGTTCTTC. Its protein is CASSLKGLAGNGEQFF.